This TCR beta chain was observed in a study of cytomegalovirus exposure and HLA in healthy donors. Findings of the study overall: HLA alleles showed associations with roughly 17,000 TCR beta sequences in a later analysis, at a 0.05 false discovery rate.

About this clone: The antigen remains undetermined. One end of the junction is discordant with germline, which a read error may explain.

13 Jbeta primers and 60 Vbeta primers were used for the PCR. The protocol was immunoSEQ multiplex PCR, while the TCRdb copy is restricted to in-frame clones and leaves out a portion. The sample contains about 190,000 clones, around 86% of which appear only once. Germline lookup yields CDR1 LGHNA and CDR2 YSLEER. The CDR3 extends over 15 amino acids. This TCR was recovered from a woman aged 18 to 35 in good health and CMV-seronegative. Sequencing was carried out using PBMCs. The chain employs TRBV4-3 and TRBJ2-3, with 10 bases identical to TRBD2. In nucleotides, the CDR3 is TGCGCCAGCCGCCAGCGGGAGGGCCGGGCAGATACGCAGTATTTT. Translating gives CASRQREGRADTQYF.